A single sample is the source of the 27 T cell receptor beta chains below, sequenced in a study of blood T cell repertoires in COVID-19. The data were produced by immunoSEQ multiplex PCR, yet TCRdb's version contains in-frame clones alone and is incomplete. This sample carries about 190,000 clones, less than 85% of them seen once, and the ten largest clones take 2.5% to 3.5%. Material: PBMCs or T cells enriched from blood (not recorded which). All receptors derive from a woman in her 30s who had recovered from COVID-19.

V usage is TRBV5-1 and J usage is TRBJ2-7, with D possibly being TRBD2 (6 bases). V was shortened by 4 bases and J by 0 bases, with 11 bases between the two germline ends. The CDR3 extends over 14 amino acids. The germline gives CDR1 SGHRS, CDR2 YFSETQ. The CDR3 coding sequence is TGCGCCAGCAGCGGGCGGGGACTCTCCTACGAGCAGTACTTC. It translates to CASSGRGLSYEQYF.

The chain recombines TRBV6-2 or TRBV6-3 with TRBJ1-1; no firm D call. Per germline, CDR1 MNHEY and CDR2 SVGEGT. This CDR3 comprises 12 residues. V lost 5 bases and J 9 bases, leaving 13 bases between the germline ends. The CDR3 sequence: CASSHGLIKAFF. In nucleotides, the CDR3 is TGTGCCAGCAGTCATGGACTGATTAAAGCTTTCTTT.

The chain employs TRBV28 and TRBJ2-2; D perhaps matches TRBD1 (6 bases). Germline lookup yields CDR1 MDHEN and CDR2 SYDVKM. This CDR3 has 13 residues. V was pared by 3 bases and J by 6 bases, with 8 bases between. This chain's CDR3 is CASSFDRPGELFF. For the CDR3, the DNA is TGTGCCAGCAGTTTCGACAGGCCCGGGGAGCTGTTTTTT.

The rearrangement uses TRBV9 and TRBJ2-1, with 7 bases aligning to TRBD2. Losses at the gene ends were 1 base for V and 5 bases for J; bases not matched to a gene: 6. This CDR3 has 15 amino acids. CDR1 and CDR2 from the germline V gene are SGDLS and YYNGEE. CDR3 sequence (DNA): TGTGCCAGCAGCGTATGGGAGGGCCGTGACAATGAGCAGTTCTTC. As protein: CASSVWEGRDNEQFF.

This clone was seen just once. The rearrangement uses TRBV19 and TRBJ1-5, with D possibly matching TRBD1 (5 bases). The CDR3 spans 15 residues. Trimming took off 3 bases at V and 7 bases at J, with 16 bases between the two ends. Germline V gene data show CDR1 as LNHDA and CDR2 as SQIVND (reference sequence). This CDR3 is CASSIGAGRLQPQHF. CDR3 sequence (DNA): TGTGCCAGTAGTATTGGGGCAGGGAGGTTGCAGCCCCAGCATTTT.

The gene calls are TRBV3-1 (or the pseudogene TRBV3-2) and TRBJ1-2; the match to TRBD1 covers 7 bases. The CDR3 covers 14 residues. Germline V CDR1 and CDR2: LGHDT, YNNKEL (reference sequence). V lost 5 bases, J lost 6 bases, and 9 bases stayed unmatched. As DNA, the CDR3 is TGTGCCAGCAGCAGAACAGGGGAAGGGGATGGCTACACCTTC. Translation gives CASSRTGEGDGYTF.

The V call is TRBV29-1, the J call TRBJ2-1; possible D gene TRBD1, 6 bases. CDR3 length equals 14 residues. Germline CDR1 is SQVTM and CDR2 is ANQGSEA. V dropped 7 bases and J dropped 0 bases, with 13 bases sitting between them. Written as DNA, the CDR3 is TGCAGCGACCGAGGGGGTAGCTCCTACAATGAGCAGTTCTTC. Translating it yields CSDRGGSSYNEQFF.

This chain joins TRBV2 and TRBJ2-3; D call uncertain. Germline-derived CDR1 and CDR2 are SNHLY and FYNNEI. Trimming pared 9 bases from V and 6 bases from J, leaving 10 bases between. The CDR3 spans 11 residues. The DNA for the CDR3 is TGTGCCAGTGGGCTGCCGGATACGCAGTATTTT. It yields the protein CASGLPDTQYF.

This clone was detected a few times. This rearrangement joins TRBV5-1 to TRBJ1-2; TRBD1 might be the D (6 bases). Germline CDR1 SGHRS, CDR2 YFSETQ. This CDR3 spans 16 amino acids. Deletions cut 0 bases from V and 8 bases from J, with 20 bases between. CDR3 amino acids: CASSLALAGAGEGYTF. The CDR3 DNA sequence: TGCGCCAGCAGCTTGGCCTTGGCCGGGGCAGGGGAAGGCTACACCTTC. The full variable domain, with the rest looked up from reference TRBV5-1 and TRBJ1-2, is KAGVTQTPRYLIKTRGQQVTLSCSPISGHRSVSWYQQTPGQGLQFLFEYFSETQRNKGNFPGRFSGRQFSNSRSEMNVSTLELGDSALYLCASSLALAGAGEGYTFGSGTRLTVV.

The chain uses TRBV5-1 and TRBJ2-1; TRBD1 aligns across 8 bases. Germline CDR1 and CDR2: SGHRS and YFSETQ. V lost 3 bases to trimming and J lost 6 bases; unmatched junction nucleotides: 5. The CDR3 spans 14 residues. CDR3 sequence: CASSSGQGFNEQFF. Here the CDR3 DNA reads TGCGCCAGCAGCTCTGGACAGGGCTTCAATGAGCAGTTCTTC.

V usage is TRBV5-1 and J usage is TRBJ1-4; 8 bases line up with TRBD1. V shed 0 bases and J 4 bases; nucleotides not matched to a gene: 11. From germline, CDR1 is SGHRS and CDR2 YFSETQ. This CDR3 has 18 residues. The CDR3, as DNA: TGCGCCAGCAGCTTGGACGCGCTGCGGACAGGGCTTAATGAAAAACTGTTTTTT. Its protein product is CASSLDALRTGLNEKLFF.

The chain links TRBV7-6 to TRBJ2-3; 9 bases are shared with TRBD2. J lost 3 bases, V lost 2 bases, and 6 bases had no gene match. Germline CDR1 and CDR2: SGHVS and FNYEAQ. CDR3 length equals 16 residues. The DNA of the CDR3 is TGTGCCAGCAGCTTACGGGCTAGCGGGGATACAGATACGCAGTATTTT. Its protein product is CASSLRASGDTDTQYF. The full variable domain, in which reference TRBV7-6 and TRBJ2-3 provide the parts outside the CDR3, is GAGVSQSPRYKVTKRGQDVALRCDPISGHVSLYWYRQALGQGPEFLTYFNYEAQQDKSGLPNDRFSAERPEGSISTLTIQRTEQRDSAMYRCASSLRASGDTDTQYFGPGTRLTVL.

J is TRBJ1-2 and V is TRBV5-6; a possible D gene is TRBD1 (5 bases). The CDR3 is 13 residues long. Per the germline V gene, CDR1 is SGHDT and CDR2 is YYEEEE. V was clipped by 6 bases and J by 9 bases, with 18 bases between them. CDR3 DNA sequence: TGTGCCAGCATCCACTTCAGGGAAGTGAGCTACACCTTC. This sequence encodes CASIHFREVSYTF.

The genes are TRBV4-1 and TRBJ2-1; D uncertain. V lost 1 base and J lost 8, with 18 bases in between. This CDR3 is 16 amino acids long. Germline CDR1 is MGHRA and CDR2 is YSYEKL. CDR3 bases: TGCGCCAGCAGCCAAGTTAACCTAGTTTCCCATGATGAGCAGTTCTTC. Translation: CASSQVNLVSHDEQFF.

CDR3 in DNA: TGTGCCAGCAGCTTGATCCAGGGTGGAAACACCATATATTTT. This gives the protein CASSLIQGGNTIYF. The chain uses TRBV5-6 and TRBJ1-3, with D possibly TRBD1 on 5 matching bases. There are 14 residues in the CDR3. Per the germline V gene, CDR1 is SGHDT and CDR2 is YYEEEE. The V and J ends lost 1 base and 3 bases respectively, with 8 bases between them. Using reference TRBV5-6 and TRBJ1-3 for the parts outside the CDR3, the full variable domain is DAGVTQSPTHLIKTRGQQVTLRCSPKSGHDTVSWYQQALGQGPQFIFQYYEEEERQRGNFPDRFSGHQFPNYSSELNVNALLLGDSALYLCASSLIQGGNTIYFGEGSWLTVV.

J is TRBJ1-2 and V is TRBV7-2, with TRBD1 identical over 8 bases. Germline lookup yields CDR1 SGHTA and CDR2 FQGNSA. The junction had 10 bases not matched to a gene; V was cut back by 5 bases and J by 2 bases. The CDR3 extends over 16 amino acids. CDR3 amino acids: CASSPRTGLDNYGYTF. The CDR3 DNA follows: TGTGCCAGCAGCCCGCGGACAGGGTTGGACAACTATGGCTACACCTTC.

The chain combines TRBV7-9 with TRBJ2-7; possibly TRBD1 for D (5 bases). The CDR3 runs to 15 residues. The V end was cut by 5 bases, the J end by 2 bases, with 16 bases between. Germline assignment: CDR1 SEHNR and CDR2 FQNEAQ (reference sequence). CDR3: CASSLRVGRPYEQYF. CDR3 DNA sequence: TGTGCCAGCAGCCTTCGGGTGGGGCGCCCCTACGAGCAGTACTTC.

This clone was picked up a small number of times. The chain links TRBV4-2 to TRBJ2-3; D is ambiguous. The CDR3 extends over 15 amino acids. V was cut by 0 bases and J by 2 bases, with 9 bases left in between. The V gene's germline CDR1 is LGHNA and CDR2 YNFKEQ. CDR3 protein: CASSQEYWATDTQYF. CDR3 coding DNA: TGTGCCAGCAGCCAAGAGTATTGGGCCACAGATACGCAGTATTTT.

A few counts support this clone. V and J are TRBV4-1 and TRBJ1-3; no definite D call. The length of the CDR3 is 14 residues. Trimming took off 3 bases at V and 11 bases at J, with 17 bases between the two ends. Germline lookup yields CDR1 MGHRA and CDR2 YSYEKL. DNA for the CDR3: TGCGCCAGCAGCCAGGCAGTGACTTACTCGGCCATATATTTT. Protein sequence: CASSQAVTYSAIYF.

The chain has TRBV28 and TRBJ1-1; the match to TRBD1 covers 9 bases. J lost 2 bases, V lost 4 bases, and 2 bases had no gene match. This CDR3 is 14 amino acids long. Germline CDR1 MDHEN, CDR2 SYDVKM. The CDR3 here is CASSYRGHNTEAFF. The CDR3 DNA follows: TGTGCCAGCAGTTACAGGGGGCATAACACTGAAGCTTTCTTT.

The count of this clone is one. The chain uses TRBV5-1 and TRBJ1-2; D might be TRBD1 (6 bases). Germline assignment: CDR1 SGHRS and CDR2 YFSETQ. The V and J ends lost 0 bases and 4 bases respectively, with 10 bases between them. The CDR3 has 14 amino acids. The CDR3 region is CASSLDTGTYGYTF. The CDR3 nucleotides read TGCGCCAGCAGCTTGGATACAGGGACCTATGGCTACACCTTC.

This clone was detected a few times. The gene calls are TRBV28 and TRBJ2-7; the match to TRBD1 covers 10 bases. CDR3 length: 15 residues. J gave up 4 bases and V 5 bases, and 8 bases lay outside the gene matches. The germline gives CDR1 MDHEN, CDR2 SYDVKM. CDR3 sequence reads: CASSPPGQGSYEQYV. CDR3 in DNA: TGTGCCAGCAGTCCTCCGGGACAGGGGTCGTACGAGCAGTACGTC.

The chain employs TRBV4-2 and TRBJ2-3, with 13 nucleotides matching TRBD2. CDR1 and CDR2 from the germline V gene are LGHNA and YNFKEQ. The V segment lost 4 bases and the J segment 2 bases; nucleotides outside the gene matches: 12. CDR3 length: 19 residues. The CDR3 sequence is CASSLDGTSGDIITDTQYF. The CDR3 nucleotides read TGTGCCAGCAGCCTCGACGGGACTAGCGGGGACATTATCACAGATACGCAGTATTTT.

This chain connects TRBV11-3 to TRBJ1-3; no clear D gene. CDR1 SGHNT and CDR2 YENEEA come from the germline V gene. V was pared by 2 bases and J by 8 bases, with 10 bases between. This CDR3 region has 13 residues. The CDR3 reads CASSLTEFDTIYF. The CDR3 DNA sequence: TGTGCCAGCAGCTTAACTGAGTTTGACACCATATATTTT. The full variable domain, completed using reference TRBV11-3 and TRBJ1-3, is EAGVVQSPRYKIIEKKQPVAFWCNPISGHNTLYWYLQNLGQGPELLIRYENEEAVDDSQLPKDRFSAERLKGVDSTLKIQPAELGDSAVYLCASSLTEFDTIYFGEGSWLTVV.

This clone is a singleton in its sample. V usage is TRBV7-9 and J usage is TRBJ1-2; no reliable D call. The germline V and J ends were trimmed by 5 bases and 8 bases, with 9 bases remaining between them. Germline CDR1 SEHNR, CDR2 FQNEAQ (reference sequence). The CDR3 spans 11 residues. For the CDR3, the DNA is TGTGCCAGCAGCGATACTTGGGGCTACACCTTC. Translated, it gives CASSDTWGYTF.

This clone occurred once. The rearrangement uses TRBV5-1 and TRBJ2-2, with D perhaps matching TRBD1 (5 bases). The CDR3 has 14 amino acids. Germline V gene lookup returns CDR1 SGHRS and CDR2 YFSETQ. Trimming stripped 4 bases from V and 0 bases from J, with 7 bases between. The CDR3 sequence: CASSGHSNTGELFF. DNA for the CDR3: TGCGCCAGCAGCGGACATTCGAACACCGGGGAGCTGTTTTTT.

The rearrangement uses TRBV4-2 and TRBJ2-6; 8 positions agree with TRBD1. In germline, CDR1 is LGHNA, CDR2 YNFKEQ. Germline trimming cut 1 base from V and 1 base from J; bases unmatched to any gene: 6. CDR3 size: 18 residues. The CDR3 DNA sequence: TGTGCCAGCAGCCAAGTACAGGGGGTGTCATCTGGGGCCAACGTCCTGACTTTC. Residues: CASSQVQGVSSGANVLTF.